This T cell receptor (beta chain) was recorded in a study of T cell clonotyping in hematopoietic cell transplantation. Repertoires were generated with immunoSEQ multiplex PCR, while TCRdb's copy carries only in-frame clones and drops some. Among fewer than 4,500 clones listed, around 20% were seen once. The clonotype was recovered from a male patient in his fifties who had an allogeneic stem cell transplant from a related donor, so the T cells may come from the graft donor. Some clones in this sample may be carry-over from other donors' samples. The sequencing used peripheral blood mononuclear cells, collected 30 days after allogeneic stem cell transplant.

This chain's CDR3 is CARDGYTEAFF. CDR3 bases: TGTGCCAGGGACGGGTACACTGAAGCTTTCTTT. V and J are TRBV30 and TRBJ1-1; D is perhaps TRBD1 (5 bases). CDR1 is GTSNPN, CDR2 SVGIG, per germline (reference sequence). The CDR3 totals 11 residues. V was clipped by 8 bases and J by 3 bases, with 10 bases between them.